Listed below are T cell receptor beta chains from one sample, sequenced in a study of blood T cell repertoires in COVID-19. The table came from immunoSEQ multiplex PCR; TCRdb's copy has only in-frame clones and leaves some out. The table includes about 140,000 clones, 75% to 80% detected once. Sequenced sample: PBMCs or T cells enriched from blood (not recorded which). The receptors were gathered from a woman in her forties or fifties who had recovered from COVID-19. CDR3s include the opening cysteine and the closing phenylalanine or tryptophan. The D gene is left open where the match is weak. Expanded clones are given a class, and other clones once, few, many or no size at all.

>TRBD1|TRBV11-3|16|TRBJ1-3|-
CASSQQGARSGNTIYF
TGTGCCAGCAGCCAACAGGGGGCGCGGTCTGGAAACACCATATATTTT
>-|TRBV6-1|15|TRBJ1-5|once
CASSDTGGGFGPQHF
TGTGCCAGCAGTGACACCGGGGGGGGATTTGGCCCCCAGCATTTT
>TRBD1|TRBV28|18|TRBJ2-6|-
CASSLLGQGTSGANVLTF
TGTGCCAGCAGTTTATTGGGACAGGGTACTTCTGGGGCCAACGTCCTGACTTTC
>-|TRBV30|15|TRBJ1-6|few
CAWRAPGVASSPLHF
TGTGCCTGGAGGGCACCGGGGGTGGCAAGCTCACCCCTCCACTTT
>TRBD2|TRBV3-1/TRBV3-2|16|TRBJ2-3|once
CASGRRGGDSTDTQYF
TGTGCCAGCGGTCGGCGCGGGGGGGACAGCACAGATACGCAGTATTTT
>TRBD1|TRBV19|15|TRBJ2-5|-
CASSRIGQGKETQYF
TGTGCCAGTAGTAGAATCGGACAGGGGAAAGAGACCCAGTACTTC
>-|TRBV29-1|12|TRBJ1-2|-
CSVEGSAEGYTF
TGCAGCGTTGAGGGGTCAGCGGAAGGCTACACCTTC
>-|TRBV21-1|15|TRBJ2-7|-
CASSKGGTPDYEQYF
TGTGCCAGCAGCAAAGGGGGGACACCCGACTACGAGCAGTACTTC
>TRBD1|TRBV5-1|14|TRBJ1-2|-
CASSPRTGDYGYTF
TGCGCCAGCAGCCCGAGGACAGGGGACTATGGCTACACCTTC
>-|TRBV10-3|15|TRBJ1-6|-
CAISESGGFNSPLHF
TGTGCCATCAGTGAGTCTGGAGGGTTCAATTCACCCCTCCACTTT
>-|TRBV19|15|TRBJ2-7|-
CASSIDLQRGYEQYF
TGTGCCAGTAGTATAGATCTACAGCGAGGGTACGAGCAGTACTTC
>TRBD2|TRBV29-1|15|TRBJ2-1|-
CSVELAGTSYNEQFF
TGCAGCGTTGAGCTAGCGGGAACCTCCTACAATGAGCAGTTCTTC
>-|TRBV9|14|TRBJ2-5|once
CASSGAGTQETQYF
TGTGCCAGCAGCGGCGCCGGGACTCAAGAGACCCAGTACTTC
>-|TRBV6-5|13|TRBJ1-6|-
CASSYTRESPLHF
TGTGCCAGCAGTTACACCCGGGAATCACCCCTCCACTTT
>-|TRBV19|14|TRBJ1-1|-
CASSRSRGNTEAFF
TGTGCCAGTAGTAGAAGCAGGGGGAACACTGAAGCTTTCTTT
>-|TRBV11-3|15|TRBJ1-1|-
CASSLNGELNTEAFF
TGTGCCAGCAGCTTAAACGGGGAGTTGAACACTGAAGCTTTCTTT
>-|TRBV5-1|15|TRBJ2-5|-
CASSPNLRGQETQYF
TGCGCCAGCAGCCCCAACCTCCGGGGCCAAGAGACCCAGTACTTC
>-|TRBV5-1|13|TRBJ1-3|-
CATREGSGNTIYF
TGCGCTACCCGGGAAGGGTCAGGAAACACCATATATTTT
>-|TRBV10-2|13|TRBJ2-6|few
CATSGSGANVLTF
TGCGCCACCTCCGGGTCAGGGGCCAACGTCCTGACTTTC
>-|TRBV7-9|13|TRBJ2-5|-
CASSFQGQETQYF
TGTGCCAGCAGCTTCCAGGGTCAGGAGACCCAGTACTTC
>-|TRBV4-1|15|TRBJ2-5|-
CASSQGWGLQETQYF
TGCGCCAGCAGCCAGGGATGGGGGCTCCAAGAGACCCAGTACTTC
>-|TRBV27|14|TRBJ2-7|-
CASRLGGGLNEQYF
TGTGCCAGCAGACTTGGGGGGGGGCTAAACGAGCAGTACTTC
>TRBD1|TRBV28|16|TRBJ2-5|few
CASSPIPGTAQETQYF
TGTGCCAGCAGTCCCATCCCCGGGACAGCCCAAGAGACCCAGTACTTC
>TRBD2|TRBV10-3|14|TRBJ2-1|-
CAISESREGHEQFF
TGTGCCATCAGTGAGTCGCGGGAGGGCCATGAGCAGTTCTTC
>TRBD1|TRBV10-2|15|TRBJ2-5|-
CASSDNRGYVETQYF
TGCGCCAGCAGTGATAACAGGGGGTACGTGGAGACCCAGTACTTC
>TRBD2|TRBV13|17|TRBJ2-1|-
CASSSEASGSSYNEQFF
TGTGCCAGCAGCTCCGAGGCTAGCGGGAGCTCCTACAATGAGCAGTTCTTC
>-|TRBV28|15|TRBJ2-3|few
CASSLLGPAEDTQYF
TGTGCCAGCAGTTTATTAGGCCCGGCGGAAGATACGCAGTATTTT
>-|TRBV7-3|12|TRBJ1-1|-
CASSTGNTEAFF
TGTGCCAGCAGCACGGGAAACACTGAAGCTTTCTTT
>TRBD1|TRBV19|13|TRBJ1-5|-
CASSGDRVQPQHF
TGTGCCAGTAGTGGGGACAGGGTTCAGCCCCAGCATTTT
>-|TRBV10-1|13|TRBJ2-5|-
CASSVGHEETQYF
TGCGCCAGCAGTGTTGGGCACGAAGAGACCCAGTACTTC
>-|TRBV3-1/TRBV3-2|16|TRBJ1-5|few
CASSPQAGRGNQPQHF
TGTGCCAGCAGCCCCCAGGCAGGCAGGGGTAACCAGCCCCAGCATTTT
>TRBD1|TRBV7-9|13|TRBJ1-2|-
CASSLGQGRGYTF
TGTGCCAGCAGCTTGGGACAGGGGAGAGGCTACACCTTC
>TRBD2|TRBV7-9|14|TRBJ2-7|-
CASSFLGGTSEQYF
TGTGCCAGCAGCTTCCTGGGGGGGACGTCCGAGCAGTACTTC
>-|TRBV3-1/TRBV3-2|15|TRBJ1-4|-
CASSQITGRNEKLFF
TGTGCCAGCAGCCAAATAACAGGGCGTAATGAAAAACTGTTTTTT
>TRBD1|TRBV2|12|TRBJ2-3|-
CASRDRGGTQYF
TGTGCCAGCAGGGACAGGGGCGGTACGCAGTATTTT
>-|TRBV11-3|17|TRBJ2-2|many
CASSPRGGSGYTGELFF
TGTGCCAGCAGCCCACGAGGGGGATCGGGATACACCGGGGAGCTGTTTTTT
>TRBD1|TRBV5-8|17|TRBJ2-1|-
CASSFLRGTGAYNEQFF
TGTGCCAGCAGCTTCCTAAGAGGGACAGGTGCCTACAATGAGCAGTTCTTC
>TRBD1|TRBV5-4|14|TRBJ1-2|-
CASSWRDRVDGYTF
TGTGCCAGCAGCTGGAGGGACAGGGTGGACGGCTACACCTTC
>-|TRBV19|12|TRBJ2-7|-
CASSPTDREQYF
TGTGCCAGTAGTCCGACAGACCGGGAGCAGTACTTC
>-|TRBV6-5|15|TRBJ2-1|-
CASTEGAANYNEQFF
TGTGCCAGCACCGAGGGAGCGGCAAACTACAATGAGCAGTTCTTC
>TRBD1|TRBV11-3|16|TRBJ2-7|-
CASSLDARQGTYEQYF
TGTGCCAGCAGCTTAGACGCCCGACAGGGTACCTACGAGCAGTACTTC
>-|TRBV6-5|15|TRBJ2-1|few
CASSYSYRLDNEQFF
TGTGCCAGCAGTTACTCGTACAGGTTGGACAATGAGCAGTTCTTC
>TRBD2|TRBV10-3|15|TRBJ2-1|-
CAISKTGTSGNEQFF
TGTGCCATCAGCAAAACCGGGACTAGCGGCAATGAGCAGTTCTTC
>TRBD1|TRBV11-3|15|TRBJ1-5|-
CASSPGQGQRQPQHF
TGTGCCAGCAGCCCCGGACAGGGCCAGAGGCAGCCCCAGCATTTT
>-|TRBV5-6|16|TRBJ1-1|-
CASSFQGGRVNTEAFF
TGTGCCAGCAGCTTCCAGGGTGGAAGGGTGAACACTGAAGCTTTCTTT